The 25 T cell receptor beta chains presented below share a single source sample, sequenced in a study of regulatory T cells in long-lasting Graves disease. iRepertoire HTBI primers and Arm-PCR of CDR3 regions built TCR beta libraries. Using its own MiXCR run on the multiplex PCR reads, TCRdb lists one record per CDR3 protein. The sample yields approximately 400,000 distinct CDR3 sequences, 15% to 18% seen once. Time point in this sample: newly diagnosed GD, antithyroid drugs for less than 3 months. After RNA was extracted from PBMCs, the TCR library was made from it. Sequences were derived from peripheral blood mononuclear cells (PBMCs), sampled at new diagnosis, from a patient treated with antithyroid drugs. The receptors here all came from a female donor with Graves disease.

This clonotype was counted many times. The V call is TRBV30, the J call TRBJ2-2, with no clear D. V was cut by 4 bases and J by 4 bases, with 7 bases left in between. The CDR3 runs 12 residues. Germline CDR1 is GTSNPN and CDR2 is SVGIG (reference sequence). The CDR3 DNA reads as TGTGCCTGGACCCTGGGCACCGGGGAGCTGTTTTTT. Protein product: CAWTLGTGELFF. The whole variable domain, filled in from reference TRBV30 and TRBJ2-2, reads SQTIHQWPATLVQPVGSPLSLECTVEGTSNPNLYWYRQAAGRGLQLLFYSVGIGQISSEVPQNLSASRPQDRQFILSSKKLLLSDSGFYLCAWTLGTGELFFGEGSRLTVL.

This clonotype was observed many times. The CDR3 DNA sequence: TGTGCCAGCAGCCGATCAACAGGGGGGAACGGCTACACCTTC. This codes for CASSRSTGGNGYTF. The chain links TRBV7-9 to TRBJ1-2; 8 bases are shared with TRBD1. The V gene's germline CDR1 is SEHNR and CDR2 FQNEAQ (reference sequence). This CDR3 is built from 14 residues. V shed 5 bases and J 8 bases; nucleotides not matched to a gene: 10.

This clonotype was counted at least ten times. This rearrangement joins TRBV30 to TRBJ1-2; 8 positions match TRBD1. Germline V gives CDR1 GTSNPN, CDR2 SVGIG (reference sequence). The CDR3 consists of 14 residues. V gave up 2 bases and J gave up 3 bases; unmatched junction bases: 5. The CDR3 loop is CAWSKDRVDYGYTF. The CDR3 DNA reads as TGTGCCTGGAGTAAGGACAGGGTGGACTATGGCTACACCTTC.

V gene TRBV7-2 combines with J gene TRBJ2-3, with 7 bases aligning to TRBD2. Germline assignment: CDR1 SGHTA and CDR2 FQGNSA. V dropped 5 bases and J dropped 4; count of bases not matched to a gene: 9. There are 15 residues in the CDR3. This chain's CDR3 is CASSPKAGPADTQYF. The CDR3 coding sequence is TGTGCCAGCAGCCCGAAAGCGGGACCGGCAGATACGCAGTATTTT.

This clonotype came up many times. The CDR3 DNA reads as TGTGCCAGCAGCGGATCTGGGACAGCCCTCTATGGCTACACCTTC. The encoded protein is CASSGSGTALYGYTF. The J gene is TRBJ1-2, the V gene TRBV7-9; 7 bases map to TRBD1. Germline CDR1 and CDR2: SEHNR and FQNEAQ (reference sequence). The CDR3 extends over 15 amino acids. The V and J ends lost 5 bases and 4 bases, in that order; junction bases with no gene match: 10.

Only a few counts were recorded for this clonotype. The chain is built from TRBV6-2 or TRBV6-3 and TRBJ1-1; 9 nucleotides line up with TRBD1. V lost 5 bases to trimming and J lost 4 bases; unmatched junction nucleotides: 5. The CDR3 runs 14 residues. The germline V gene encodes CDR1 MNHEY and CDR2 SVGEGT. CDR3: CASSRDRVGTEAFF. The CDR3 DNA follows: TGTGCCAGCAGTCGGGACAGGGTGGGCACTGAAGCTTTCTTT.

This clonotype was seen repeatedly, ten times or more. The V and J genes are TRBV2 and TRBJ2-7; 8 bases line up with TRBD2. Germline V gives CDR1 SNHLY, CDR2 FYNNEI. The CDR3 runs 15 residues. Unmatched junction bases numbered 13, after V lost 5 bases and J lost 7 bases. CDR3 sequence (DNA): TGTGCCAGCAGTCGTTTTACTAGCGGATCCGGGGAGCAGTACTTC. Its protein is CASSRFTSGSGEQYF.

This clonotype was detected ten times or more. This chain connects TRBV6-2 or TRBV6-3 to TRBJ2-2, with 15 nucleotides matching TRBD2. The ends lost 7 bases at V and 5 bases at J; junction bases unmatched: 11. The CDR3 spans 18 residues. CDR1 is MNHEY and CDR2 is SVGEGT in the germline V gene. For the CDR3, the DNA is TGTGCCAGCACCTGGACTAGCGGGGGGGCAGTAATTACCGGGGAGCTGTTTTTT. Its translation is CASTWTSGGAVITGELFF.

This clonotype was counted a few times. The chain has TRBV6-1 and TRBJ2-5; TRBD1 matches 9 bases. CDR1 and CDR2 (germline): MNHNS, SASEGT. V shed 7 bases and J 2 bases; nucleotides not matched to a gene: 8. This CDR3 spans 15 amino acids. CDR3 nucleotide sequence: TGTGCCAGCACCGAGGACAGGGGCGTTCAAGAGACCCAGTACTTC. This codes for CASTEDRGVQETQYF.

This clonotype was seen a handful of times. V and J are TRBV7-2 and TRBJ2-5; the D gene is possibly TRBD1 (5 bases). The CDR3 spans 13 residues. Germline CDR1 reads SGHTA; CDR2 reads FQGNSA. Trimming stripped 4 bases from V and 1 base from J, with 7 bases between. The CDR3 loop reads CASSSQGQETQYF. DNA for the CDR3: TGTGCCAGCAGCTCCCAGGGCCAAGAGACCCAGTACTTC.

The CDR3 is CASSVHQPQHF. CDR3 nucleotides: TGTGCCAGCAGCGTCCATCAGCCCCAGCATTTT. The V and J genes are TRBV9 and TRBJ1-5, with D unclear. V dropped 2 bases and J dropped 5 bases, with 2 bases sitting between them. The CDR3 runs to 11 residues. Germline V gene sequence: CDR1 SGDLS, CDR2 YYNGEE.

This clonotype was recorded at least ten times. The rearrangement uses TRBV20-1 and TRBJ1-6; weak D call: TRBD1 (5 bases). Per germline, CDR1 DFQATT and CDR2 SNEGSKA (reference sequence). The ends were cut back, 5 bases at V and 7 bases at J, with 15 bases in the middle. CDR3 length: 14 residues. In nucleotides, the CDR3 is TGCAGTGCTCACGCGGGGCAGCCAAATTCACCCCTCCACTTT. This gives the protein CSAHAGQPNSPLHF.

As to this clonotype: The conserved phenylalanine or tryptophan normally closing the CDR3 is absent here, so this likely arose from a read error. This chain connects TRBV12-3 or TRBV12-4 to TRBJ2-7; D might be TRBD2 (6 bases). CDR3 length equals 14 residues. Deletions cut 2 bases from V and 6 bases from J, with 14 bases between. In DNA, the CDR3 is TGTGCCAGCAGTTTATCGCGGCTGGGGGGCGAGCAGTACCTC. Translated, it gives CASSLSRLGGEQYL.

This clonotype was seen repeatedly, ten times or more. The V gene is TRBV15, the J gene TRBJ1-1; 7 nucleotides agree with TRBD1. The J segment lost 8 bases and the V segment lost 6 bases, leaving 9 bases of the junction unmatched. From germline, CDR1 is LNHNV and CDR2 YYDKDF (reference sequence). The CDR3 has 13 residues. CDR3 sequence reads: CATSPRQGNEAFF. For the CDR3, the DNA is TGTGCCACCAGTCCAAGACAGGGAAACGAAGCTTTCTTT.

The chain employs TRBV18 and TRBJ1-4; D unclear. The germline V gene has CDR1 KGHSH and CDR2 LQKENI. The CDR3 is 17 amino acids. V was shortened by 1 base and J by 0 bases, with 12 bases between the two germline ends. Here the CDR3 reads CASSPRARDTTNEKLFF. DNA for the CDR3: TGTGCCAGCTCACCACGGGCCAGAGATACAACTAATGAAAAACTGTTTTTT.

The table lists this clonotype with a few counts. A single base separates this from a much larger clone, so it may be a read error. The chain combines TRBV6-1 with TRBJ2-1; no definite D call. V dropped 1 base and J dropped 10 bases, with 8 bases sitting between them. The length of the CDR3 is 12 residues. Germline CDR1 and CDR2: MNHNS and SASEGT. The CDR3 loop reads CASSEGSYEQFF. In DNA, the CDR3 is TGTGCCAGCAGTGAAGGAAGCTACGAGCAGTTCTTC.

This clonotype was found many times. This chain uses TRBV11-2 with TRBJ1-2, with D unresolved. The germline V and J ends were trimmed by 2 bases and 3 bases, with 13 bases remaining between them. CDR3 length: 15 residues. Germline CDR1 is SGHAT and CDR2 is FQNNGV. Written as DNA, the CDR3 is TGTGCCAGCAGCTTACGGGGAGTTGTGGACTATGGCTACACCTTC. It codes for CASSLRGVVDYGYTF. The full variable domain, in which reference TRBV11-2 and TRBJ1-2 provide the parts outside the CDR3, is EAGVAQSPRYKIIEKRQSVAFWCNPISGHATLYWYQQILGQGPKLLIQFQNNGVVDDSQLPKDRFSAERLKGVDSTLKIQPAKLEDSAVYLCASSLRGVVDYGYTFGSGTRLTVV.

The genes are TRBV14 and TRBJ1-2, with TRBD1 matching 10 bases. Unmatched junction bases numbered 6, after V lost 0 bases and J lost 8 bases. The CDR3 loop spans 15 amino acids. The germline gives CDR1 SGHDN, CDR2 FVKESK. CDR3 in amino acids: CASSQDKGTGVGYTF. Here the CDR3 DNA reads TGTGCCAGCAGCCAAGATAAAGGGACAGGGGTCGGCTACACCTTC.

This clonotype was detected ten times or more. The CDR3: CASSLEDRADYGYTF. The CDR3 DNA is TGCGCCAGCAGCTTGGAAGACAGGGCCGACTATGGCTACACCTTC. The gene calls are TRBV5-1 and TRBJ1-2; TRBD1 matches at 7 bases. Per the germline V gene, CDR1 is SGHRS and CDR2 is YFSETQ. V was clipped by 0 bases and J by 3 bases; unmatched bases: 5. The CDR3 covers 15 residues.

The chain couples TRBV13 to TRBJ1-1; no definite D call. This CDR3 is built from 13 residues. V shed 5 bases and J shed 7 bases, with 14 bases lying between them. Germline V gene sequence: CDR1 PRHDT, CDR2 FYEKMQ (reference sequence). The CDR3 nucleotides are TGTGCCAGCAGCCAAGGTGTACCGAGTGAAGCTTTCTTT. Amino acid sequence: CASSQGVPSEAFF. The complete variable domain, with remaining parts taken from reference TRBV13 and TRBJ1-1, reads AAGVIQSPRHLIKEKRETATLKCYPIPRHDTVYWYQQGPGQDPQFLISFYEKMQSDKGSIPDRFSAQQFSDYHSELNMSSLELGDSALYFCASSQGVPSEAFFGQGTRLTVV.

This sequence joins TRBV30 and TRBJ2-5; TRBD1 aligns across 11 bases. The germline V gene encodes CDR1 GTSNPN and CDR2 SVGIG (reference sequence). The ends lost 3 bases at V and 6 bases at J; junction bases unmatched: 9. The length of the CDR3 is 15 residues. CDR3 region: CAWRIWGQGVQTQYF. CDR3 sequence (DNA): TGTGCCTGGAGAATCTGGGGACAGGGGGTCCAGACCCAGTACTTC.

V is TRBV6-5 and J is TRBJ2-5; possibly TRBD1 or TRBD2 for D (5 bases each). Deletions cut 1 base from V and 3 bases from J, with 21 bases between. CDR3 length equals 18 residues. Germline V gene lookup returns CDR1 MNHEY and CDR2 SVGAGI. CDR3 region: CASSYYSPGDERKETQYF. The CDR3 nucleotides read TGTGCCAGCAGTTACTATTCACCCGGGGACGAGAGAAAAGAGACCCAGTACTTC.

With regard to this clonotype: Since a much larger clone is just one base distant, this may be a read error. The rearrangement joins TRBV11-2 to TRBJ1-1, with D possibly matching TRBD1 (5 bases). This CDR3 has 15 amino acids. The V gene lost 3 bases and the J gene lost 0 bases, with 11 bases spanning the gap. Germline lookup yields CDR1 SGHAT and CDR2 FQNNGV. CDR3 nucleotides: TGTGCCAGCAGCTTGGGACTGACTATGAACACTGAAGCTTTCTTT. Amino acids: CASSLGLTMNTEAFF.

This clonotype was counted at least ten times. This chain connects TRBV7-2 to TRBJ2-3; D is tentatively TRBD1 or TRBD2 (5 bases each). The CDR3 loop spans 14 amino acids. Between the trimmed V and J ends, which lost 5 bases and 1 base, there was a span of 10 bases. Germline values: CDR1 SGHTA, CDR2 FQGNSA. This chain's CDR3 is CASSPGRGTDTQYF. The CDR3 DNA is TGTGCCAGCAGCCCAGGGCGGGGCACAGATACGCAGTATTTT.

This clonotype appeared many times. The chain links TRBV5-1 to TRBJ2-5, with D unresolved. CDR3 length: 14 amino acids. V lost 6 bases and J lost 2, with 14 bases in between. CDR1 SGHRS and CDR2 YFSETQ come from the germline V gene. The CDR3 here is CASTDGRGQETQYF. The CDR3 nucleotides are TGCGCCAGCACCGATGGGCGCGGACAAGAGACCCAGTACTTC.